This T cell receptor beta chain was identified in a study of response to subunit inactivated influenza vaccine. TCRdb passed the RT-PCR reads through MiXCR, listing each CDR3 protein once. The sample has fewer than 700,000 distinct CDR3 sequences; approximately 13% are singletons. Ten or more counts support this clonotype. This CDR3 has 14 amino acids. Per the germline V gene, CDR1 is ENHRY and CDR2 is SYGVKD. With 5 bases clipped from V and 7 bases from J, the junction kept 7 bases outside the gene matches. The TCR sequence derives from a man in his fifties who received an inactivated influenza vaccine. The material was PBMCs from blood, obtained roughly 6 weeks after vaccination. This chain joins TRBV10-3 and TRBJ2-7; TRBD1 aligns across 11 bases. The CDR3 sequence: CAISRGQGAQEQYF. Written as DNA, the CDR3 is TGTGCCATCAGTCGCGGACAGGGGGCTCAAGAGCAGTACTTC.